These 21 T cell receptor beta chains were sequenced from one sample in a study of cytomegalovirus exposure and HLA in healthy donors. PCR amplification relied on 60 Vbeta primers (plus 13 Jbeta primers). TCRdb keeps only in-frame clones here, not all; method: immunoSEQ multiplex PCR. The sample yields more than 110,000 clones, about 71% seen once. Sequenced: PBMCs. Receptors originate from a woman in her fifties or sixties in good health and CMV-seropositive.

V and J are TRBV27 and TRBJ1-2; possibly TRBD1 for D (6 bases). The CDR3 is made up of 16 amino acids. CDR1 MNHEY and CDR2 SMNVEV come from the germline V gene (reference sequence). Trimming pared 4 bases from V and 0 bases from J, leaving 15 bases between. The CDR3 loop is CASSSARDTANYGYTF. The CDR3 DNA sequence: TGTGCCAGCAGTTCCGCCCGGGACACAGCTAACTATGGCTACACCTTC.

The chain has TRBV6-5 and TRBJ2-1; D gene ambiguous. The CDR3 consists of 12 residues. Trimming left V 11 bases short and J 9 bases short, with 17 bases between. Germline lookup yields CDR1 MNHEY and CDR2 SVGAGI. Written as DNA, the CDR3 is TGTGCCCTCTTTGCGGAGACGGGTGAGCAGTTCTTC. Amino acids: CALFAETGEQFF.

The rearrangement uses TRBV9 and TRBJ1-1; possibly TRBD1 for D (6 bases). CDR1 and CDR2 (germline): SGDLS, YYNGEE. Trimming removed 0 bases at V and 7 bases at J, with 19 bases between. The CDR3 length is 16 residues. The CDR3 is CASSVVSLGGLGEAFF. The CDR3 DNA is TGTGCCAGCAGCGTAGTTTCCCTCGGGGGGCTTGGTGAAGCTTTCTTT.

This chain uses TRBV25-1 with TRBJ2-5; TRBD1 might be the D (5 bases). V lost 6 bases and J 2 bases, leaving 13 bases between the germline ends. Germline V lookup: CDR1 MGHDK, CDR2 SYGVNS. The CDR3 runs to 14 residues. The CDR3 sequence: CASRSMTVQETQYF. Here the CDR3 DNA reads TGTGCCAGCAGATCGATGACAGTACAAGAGACCCAGTACTTC.

V and J are TRBV7-6 and TRBJ2-7; 7 nucleotides agree with TRBD2. Germline V CDR1 and CDR2: SGHVS, FNYEAQ. The CDR3 runs 16 residues. V was clipped by 1 base and J by 3 bases; unmatched bases: 9. CDR3 amino acids: CASSLGGGSGNYEQYF. CDR3 nucleotides: TGTGCCAGCAGCTTAGGTGGAGGGAGCGGGAACTACGAGCAGTACTTC. Variable domain in full (rest from reference TRBV7-6 and TRBJ2-7): GAGVSQSPRYKVTKRGQDVALRCDPISGHVSLYWYRQALGQGPEFLTYFNYEAQQDKSGLPNDRFSAERPEGSISTLTIQRTEQRDSAMYRCASSLGGGSGNYEQYFGPGTRLTVT.

The V gene is TRBV5-1, the J gene TRBJ2-4, with D perhaps matching TRBD1 (6 bases). CDR1 and CDR2 (germline): SGHRS, YFSETQ. This CDR3 contains 16 residues. Trimming removed 4 bases from V and 7 bases from J, with 21 bases in between. The CDR3 is CASSPVSFQGGNIQYF. The CDR3 DNA sequence: TGCGCCAGCAGCCCGGTATCGTTCCAAGGGGGTAACATTCAGTACTTC.

The chain combines TRBV5-8 with TRBJ1-1; D is unresolved. The CDR3 spans 13 residues. Germline V gene lookup returns CDR1 SGHTS and CDR2 YDEGEE. The V end lost 2 bases, the J end lost 1 base, and 6 bases lay between the germline ends. In DNA, the CDR3 is TGTGCCAGCAGCTTCAACAGGAACACTGAAGCTTTCTTT. Translated, it gives CASSFNRNTEAFF.

The CDR3 is CASRGTTNEKLFF. In DNA form, the CDR3 reads TGTGCCAGCCGAGGAACAACTAATGAAAAACTGTTTTTT. The genes are TRBV2 and TRBJ1-4, with D hard to call. The CDR3 loop spans 13 amino acids. Between the trimmed V and J ends, which lost 8 bases and 0 bases, there was a span of 7 bases. Germline V lookup: CDR1 SNHLY, CDR2 FYNNEI. Variable domain in full (rest from reference TRBV2 and TRBJ1-4): EPEVTQTPSHQVTQMGQEVILRCVPISNHLYFYWYRQILGQKVEFLVSFYNNEISEKSEIFDDQFSVERPDGSNFTLKIRSTKLEDSAMYFCASRGTTNEKLFFGSGTQLSVL.

The genes are TRBV7-9 and TRBJ2-3, with 8 bases matching TRBD2. After removal of 5 bases from V and 1 base from J, the junction contained 2 bases not matched to a gene. Germline V lookup: CDR1 SEHNR, CDR2 FQNEAQ (reference sequence). This CDR3 region has 14 residues. CDR3 amino acids: CASSMTSGTDTQYF. CDR3 nucleotide sequence: TGTGCCAGCAGCATGACTAGCGGCACAGATACGCAGTATTTT.

In the case of this clone: Other DNA sequences in this specimen translate into the identical CDR3. This rearrangement joins TRBV5-1 to TRBJ1-5; 7 nucleotides line up with TRBD1. Germline CDR1 is SGHRS and CDR2 is YFSETQ. V lost 0 bases, J lost 3 bases, and 3 bases stayed unmatched. This CDR3 region has 15 residues. The CDR3 protein is CASSLDGTDNQPQHF. The CDR3, as DNA: TGCGCCAGCAGCTTGGATGGGACAGACAATCAGCCCCAGCATTTT.

The J gene is TRBJ2-1, the V gene TRBV19; 9 bases agree with TRBD1. Germline V gene sequence: CDR1 LNHDA, CDR2 SQIVND (reference sequence). The CDR3 totals 15 residues. The V gene end was trimmed by 6 bases and the J gene end by 8 bases; junction bases not matched to a gene: 11. Here the CDR3 reads CASRGTGHLEDEQFF. The CDR3 DNA follows: TGTGCCAGTAGGGGGACAGGGCACCTCGAGGATGAGCAGTTCTTC. The whole variable domain, remainder taken from reference TRBV19 and TRBJ2-1, is DGGITQSPKYLFRKEGQNVTLSCEQNLNHDAMYWYRQDPGQGLRLIYYSQIVNDFQKGDIAEGYSVSREKKESFPLTVTSAQKNPTAFYLCASRGTGHLEDEQFFGPGTRLTVL.

V and J are TRBV9 and TRBJ2-1; D not certain. Germline CDR1 reads SGDLS; CDR2 reads YYNGEE. The CDR3 is made up of 13 amino acids. V lost 0 bases and J lost 7, with 8 bases in between. The chain's CDR3 is CASSVETGNEQFF. The CDR3 DNA is TGTGCCAGCAGCGTAGAGACTGGGAATGAGCAGTTCTTC.

The J gene is TRBJ1-5, the V gene TRBV18; the D gene is possibly TRBD1 (5 bases). Trimming stripped 2 bases from V and 5 bases from J, with 10 bases between. The CDR3 contains 14 residues. Germline loops: CDR1 KGHSH, CDR2 LQKENI. The CDR3 nucleotides read TGTGCCAGCTCACCATCGGGGGGTGATCAGCCCCAGCATTTT. As protein: CASSPSGGDQPQHF.

This clone was counted a few times. The rearrangement uses TRBV15 and TRBJ1-1; D call uncertain. Germline values: CDR1 LNHNV, CDR2 YYDKDF (reference sequence). There are 14 residues in the CDR3. V was shortened by 0 bases and J by 6 bases, with 11 bases between the two germline ends. The CDR3 reads CATSRDTRTAEAFF. CDR3 coding DNA: TGTGCCACCAGCAGAGATACTAGGACGGCTGAAGCTTTCTTT.

The chain links TRBV6-1 to TRBJ2-4; 7 bases are shared with TRBD1. The V segment lost 1 base and the J segment 11 bases; nucleotides outside the gene matches: 5. This CDR3 has 13 amino acids. Per the germline V gene, CDR1 is MNHNS and CDR2 is SASEGT. In DNA form, the CDR3 reads TGTGCCAGCAGTGAAGACCCAGGACAGGTTCAGTACTTC. Its translation is CASSEDPGQVQYF.

V gene TRBV6-5 combines with J gene TRBJ2-1, with D possibly being TRBD2 (6 bases). The V end was cut by 2 bases, the J end by 0 bases, with 11 bases between. The CDR3 runs 16 residues. Germline CDR1 reads MNHEY; CDR2 reads SVGAGI. The CDR3 protein is CASSYGGRRSYNEQFF. In nucleotides, the CDR3 is TGTGCCAGCAGTTACGGGGGGAGACGCTCCTACAATGAGCAGTTCTTC.

V is TRBV29-1 and J is TRBJ2-7; tentatively, D is TRBD2 (7 bases). Germline assignment: CDR1 SQVTM and CDR2 ANQGSEA. There are 12 residues in the CDR3. V was cut by 1 base and J by 9 bases, with 13 bases left in between. The CDR3 coding sequence is TGCAGCGTTGAAGCCCCGGGGGGCGGGCAGTACTTC. As protein: CSVEAPGGGQYF.

This clone was observed a few times. The DNA for the CDR3 is TGTGCCAGCAGCTTGGCGGGTCTAGGGGGACAAGAGACCCAGTACTTC. This gives the protein CASSLAGLGGQETQYF. The rearrangement uses TRBV5-4 and TRBJ2-5; a possible D gene is TRBD1 (6 bases). The CDR3 covers 16 residues. CDR1 SGHNT and CDR2 YYREEE come from the germline V gene (reference sequence). The germline V and J ends were trimmed by 0 bases and 2 bases, with 14 bases remaining between them.

CDR3 loop: CAIGGVSGTDTQYF. CDR3 nucleotide sequence: TGTGCCATCGGGGGGGTTAGCGGTACAGATACGCAGTATTTT. V usage is TRBV10-3 and J usage is TRBJ2-3, with TRBD2 matching over 7 bases. The length of the CDR3 is 14 residues. V lost 8 bases and J lost 3; bases outside the gene matches: 8. Germline lookup yields CDR1 ENHRY and CDR2 SYGVKD.

The V gene is TRBV5-6, the J gene TRBJ2-4; 9 nucleotides align to TRBD1. Germline CDR1 SGHDT, CDR2 YYEEEE. The CDR3 covers 17 residues. J was trimmed by 5 bases and V by 5 bases; bases with no gene match: 14. The CDR3, as DNA: TGTGCCAGCAGTGGGACAGGGACCCAGACGGTCGAAAACATTCAGTACTTC. It translates to CASSGTGTQTVENIQYF.

This clone was seen a single time. The DNA for the CDR3 is TGCAGCGCCGGGGACTACGAGCAGTACTTC. Translating gives CSAGDYEQYF. The chain carries TRBV29-1 and TRBJ2-7; TRBD2 might be the D (5 bases). Trimming stripped 7 bases from V and 3 bases from J, with 7 bases between. Germline CDR1 and CDR2: SQVTM and ANQGSEA. The CDR3 totals 10 residues.